One and the same sample provided the 22 T cell receptor beta chains below, sequenced in a study of shared clonotypes between healthy human individuals. Data came from immunoSEQ multiplex PCR; TCRdb stores just in-frame clones and leaves some out. The sample yields about 2 million clones, about 95% seen once. CD8 cells regarded as naive lacked CD45RO, were positively chosen for CCR7, and omitted terminally differentiated effector memory CD45RA+ cells. Specimen: naive CD8+ T cells sorted from blood. The receptors were gathered from a man aged 18 to 30 in good health.

About this clone: One end of the junction does not line up with germline, which may come from a read error. V and J are TRBV7-7 and TRBJ2-1, with D maybe TRBD1 (6 bases). Per germline, CDR1 SSHAT and CDR2 FNYEAQ (reference sequence). There are 17 residues in the CDR3. In DNA form, the CDR3 reads TGTGCTAGCAGCTTAGCCCTTACAGGGATCTCGGGCAATGAGCAGTTCTTC. Amino acid sequence: CASSLALTGISGNEQFF.

This chain joins TRBV7-8 and TRBJ2-7; 14 bases align to TRBD2. Germline CDR1 SGHVS, CDR2 FQNEAQ. This CDR3 has 17 amino acids. V was pared by 1 base and J by 0 bases, with 2 bases of the junction left unmatched. DNA of the CDR3: TGTGCCAGCAGCTTAGGAGGGACTAGCGGGGGCTCCTACGAGCAGTACTTC. Translated: CASSLGGTSGGSYEQYF.

The chain recombines TRBV13 with TRBJ2-7; 12 bases line up with TRBD2. The CDR3 has 15 residues. Germline CDR1 and CDR2: PRHDT and FYEKMQ (reference sequence). V dropped 5 bases and J dropped 6; count of bases not matched to a gene: 8. The CDR3 DNA follows: TGTGCCAGCAGCACCCTAGCGGGGGGGCCTGGCGAGCAGTACTTC. Translating it yields CASSTLAGGPGEQYF.

The V gene is TRBV10-1, the J gene TRBJ1-1, with TRBD1 identical over 11 bases. The germline V gene encodes CDR1 WNHNN and CDR2 SYGVQD (reference sequence). The CDR3 covers 17 residues. The V and J ends lost 0 bases and 5 bases, in that order; junction bases with no gene match: 8. For the CDR3, the DNA is TGCGCCAGCAGTGAGTCGATTGGGGGACAGGGGGGAACTGAAGCTTTCTTT. The encoded protein is CASSESIGGQGGTEAFF.

The V and J genes are TRBV5-6 and TRBJ2-5; TRBD2 agrees at 10 bases. Germline CDR1 and CDR2: SGHDT and YYEEEE. Trimming took 4 bases from V and 4 from J; bases not matched to a gene: 4. This CDR3 spans 14 amino acids. CDR3 bases: TGTGCCAGCAGCGAAGGACTAGCGGTAGAGACCCAGTACTTC. As protein: CASSEGLAVETQYF. Together with reference TRBV5-6 and TRBJ2-5, the CDR3 gives the full variable domain: DAGVTQSPTHLIKTRGQQVTLRCSPKSGHDTVSWYQQALGQGPQFIFQYYEEEERQRGNFPDRFSGHQFPNYSSELNVNALLLGDSALYLCASSEGLAVETQYFGPGTRLLVL.

A single count supports this clone. V usage is TRBV6-5 and J usage is TRBJ2-2; TRBD1 matches at 9 bases. The CDR3 loop spans 14 amino acids. J was trimmed by 9 bases and V by 6 bases; bases with no gene match: 8. Per germline, CDR1 MNHEY and CDR2 SVGAGI. The CDR3 reads CASSLTGGGRELFF. CDR3 nucleotide sequence: TGTGCCAGCAGCCTCACAGGGGGCGGAAGGGAGCTGTTTTTT.

The chain carries TRBV27 and TRBJ2-1, with TRBD1 matching 9 bases. The trim removed 10 bases at V and 3 bases at J, leaving 4 bases unmatched. The CDR3 is 13 amino acids. Per the germline V gene, CDR1 is MNHEY and CDR2 is SMNVEV (reference sequence). The CDR3 sequence: CAIGTGLYNEQFF. CDR3 coding DNA: TGTGCCATCGGGACAGGGCTCTACAATGAGCAGTTCTTC.

The chain links TRBV5-1 to TRBJ2-2, with TRBD1 matching over 8 bases. The J segment lost 4 bases and the V segment lost 0 bases, leaving 5 bases of the junction unmatched. The germline V gene has CDR1 SGHRS and CDR2 YFSETQ. The CDR3 loop spans 16 amino acids. The chain's CDR3 is CASSLDGTGGTGELFF. The CDR3 DNA sequence: TGCGCCAGCAGCTTGGATGGGACAGGAGGCACCGGGGAGCTGTTTTTT.

This chain connects TRBV4-2 to TRBJ1-1; unclear D gene. Germline V gene data show CDR1 as LGHNA and CDR2 as YNFKEQ. V shed 2 bases and J shed 1 base, with 8 bases lying between them. This CDR3 comprises 14 residues. The CDR3 region is CASSQITENTEAFF. Here the CDR3 DNA reads TGTGCCAGCAGCCAAATTACAGAGAACACTGAAGCTTTCTTT.

V gene TRBV27 combines with J gene TRBJ1-1; a possible D gene is TRBD1 (5 bases). Trimming took 7 bases from V and 4 from J, leaving 16 bases between them. The CDR3 loop spans 14 amino acids. Germline values: CDR1 MNHEY, CDR2 SMNVEV (reference sequence). This CDR3 reads CASTVTGGGTEAFF. The CDR3 DNA is TGTGCCAGCACGGTAACAGGTGGAGGCACTGAAGCTTTCTTT.

The V and J genes are TRBV15 and TRBJ2-1; D gene unclear. The V and J ends lost 5 bases and 2 bases respectively, with 7 bases between them. CDR3 size: 13 residues. Germline lookup yields CDR1 LNHNV and CDR2 YYDKDF (reference sequence). CDR3 loop: CATSGFPYNEQFF. CDR3 in DNA: TGTGCCACCAGCGGGTTCCCCTACAATGAGCAGTTCTTC.

The chain carries TRBV5-1 and TRBJ1-1; D call uncertain. The CDR3 spans 15 residues. CDR1 is SGHRS and CDR2 is YFSETQ in the germline V gene. V lost 3 bases and J lost 1, with 13 bases in between. The DNA of the CDR3 is TGCGCCAGCAGCTCGCACCTCGGGGAGAACACTGAAGCTTTCTTT. Residues: CASSSHLGENTEAFF.

J is TRBJ1-1 and V is TRBV6-6; no firm D call. Germline assignment: CDR1 MNHNY and CDR2 SVGAGI (reference sequence). Trimming took off 6 bases at V and 6 bases at J, with 11 bases between the two ends. The CDR3 is 12 residues long. The CDR3 here is CASRLERAEAFF. The CDR3 DNA follows: TGTGCCAGCAGGCTTGAAAGGGCTGAAGCTTTCTTT.

Details on this clone: Other DNA sequences in this specimen translate into the identical CDR3. The chain combines TRBV5-1 with TRBJ2-5; D gene unclear. V was trimmed by 5 bases and J by 0 bases, leaving 11 bases between them. The CDR3 runs 14 residues. The germline V gene has CDR1 SGHRS and CDR2 YFSETQ. The CDR3 region is CASSLDPDQETQYF. The CDR3 nucleotides read TGCGCCAGCAGTCTAGACCCGGACCAAGAGACCCAGTACTTC.

The rearrangement joins TRBV5-4 to TRBJ2-1, with TRBD2 identical over 10 bases. The CDR3 totals 15 residues. Losses at the gene ends were 4 bases for V and 7 bases for J; bases not matched to a gene: 8. Germline CDR1 and CDR2: SGHNT and YYREEE (reference sequence). This CDR3 reads CASSPASGGLNEQFF. The CDR3 nucleotides are TGTGCCAGCAGCCCGGCTAGCGGGGGCCTGAATGAGCAGTTCTTC. The variable domain in full, completed from reference TRBV5-4 and TRBJ2-1, reads ETGVTQSPTHLIKTRGQQVTLRCSSQSGHNTVSWYQQALGQGPQFIFQYYREEENGRGNFPPRFSGLQFPNYSSELNVNALELDDSALYLCASSPASGGLNEQFFGPGTRLTVL.

The V and J genes are TRBV2 and TRBJ2-5, with 9 nucleotides matching TRBD2. The CDR3 covers 14 residues. Germline CDR1 and CDR2: SNHLY and FYNNEI. The trim removed 6 bases at V and 2 bases at J, leaving 4 bases unmatched. The CDR3 sequence: CASRRGGGQETQYF. CDR3 nucleotide sequence: TGTGCCAGCAGGCGGGGGGGAGGACAAGAGACCCAGTACTTC.

In the case of this clone: This sample includes further DNA sequences coding for the same CDR3. The chain uses TRBV27 and TRBJ1-5; D call uncertain. The CDR3 length is 13 residues. The V end lost 0 bases, the J end lost 3 bases, and 3 bases lay between the germline ends. CDR1 is MNHEY and CDR2 is SMNVEV in the germline V gene (reference sequence). The CDR3 region is CASSLSVNQPQHF. CDR3 in DNA: TGTGCCAGCAGTTTATCGGTCAATCAGCCCCAGCATTTT.

The chain employs TRBV29-1 and TRBJ2-1; D possibly corresponds to TRBD1 (6 bases). The V end lost 4 bases, the J end lost 13 bases, and 17 bases lay between the germline ends. The CDR3 runs to 12 residues. Germline CDR1 reads SQVTM; CDR2 reads ANQGSEA. The CDR3 loop reads CSVVGAGNFQFF. CDR3 bases: TGCAGCGTTGTGGGGGCAGGAAATTTCCAGTTCTTC.

The chain couples TRBV29-1 to TRBJ2-5; 12 nucleotides align to TRBD2. CDR1 SQVTM and CDR2 ANQGSEA come from the germline V gene. Losses at the gene ends were 6 bases for V and 5 bases for J; bases not matched to a gene: 7. The CDR3 sequence is 14 residues long. The CDR3, as DNA: TGCAGCGTCCCTAGCGGGGGGGTAATGGAGACCCAGTACTTC. It yields the protein CSVPSGGVMETQYF.

This clone has a single count. This chain uses TRBV21-1 with TRBJ2-2; TRBD1 was called by the table and not checked on the DNA. TRBV21-1 is shown as a pseudogene. CDR3 length equals 15 residues. The chain's CDR3 is CASSIRDRGPGELFF. The CDR3 DNA follows: TGTGCCAGCAGCATAAGGGACAGGGGGCCCGGGGAGCTGTTTTTT.

The rearrangement joins TRBV30 to TRBJ1-1; a weak D match, TRBD1 (5 bases). The V and J ends lost 4 bases and 1 base respectively, with 10 bases between them. The V gene's germline CDR1 is GTSNPN and CDR2 SVGIG (reference sequence). CDR3 length: 13 amino acids. The DNA of the CDR3 is TGTGCCTGGACCCAAACAGGGAACACTGAAGCTTTCTTT. Translation gives CAWTQTGNTEAFF.

The CDR3, as DNA: TGTGCCAGCAGCGGGGAGAACACTGAAGCTTTCTTT. Translated: CASSGENTEAFF. The rearrangement links TRBV16 to TRBJ1-1, with no clear D. The germline gives CDR1 KGHSY, CDR2 FQNENV. V shed 5 bases and J shed 1 base, with 5 bases lying between them. The CDR3 runs 12 residues.